A selection of T cell receptor beta chains follows, all from one sample in a study of monozygotic twins with inflammatory bowel disease. No DNA is given; TCRdb re-called the 5' RACE reads and lists each CDR3 protein once. This listing includes a few hundred thousand distinct CDR3 sequences. The sequencing input was blood. The receptors were sampled from a human donor with ulcerative colitis or Crohn's disease, or a healthy co-twin of an affected twin (not recorded which). The CDR3 runs from the conserved cysteine through the conserved F or W.

CDR3 length: 14; J gene: TRBJ2-7; V gene: TRBV10-3; CDR3 protein: CAISEKTPYSEQYF
CDR3 length: 16; J gene: TRBJ2-3; V gene: TRBV5-1; CDR3 protein: CASSLGSGGFVDTQYF
CDR3 length: 17; J gene: TRBJ2-3; V gene: TRBV2; CDR3 protein: CASSELTSGVGTDTQYF
CDR3 length: 12; J gene: TRBJ1-1; V gene: TRBV5-1; CDR3 protein: CASSLPGTEAFF
CDR3 length: 15; J gene: TRBJ1-4; V gene: TRBV9; CDR3 protein: CASSPTGDPFEKLFF
CDR3 length: 14; J gene: TRBJ2-1; V gene: TRBV29-1; CDR3 protein: CSVDGRGGWNEQFF
CDR3 length: 13; J gene: TRBJ1-1; V gene: TRBV20-1; CDR3 protein: CSARDTGQTEAFF
CDR3 length: 14; J gene: TRBJ2-5; V gene: TRBV4-1; CDR3 protein: CASSQGGIKETQYF
CDR3 length: 15; J gene: TRBJ2-5; V gene: TRBV10-3; CDR3 protein: CAISPTDRERETQYF
CDR3 length: 15; J gene: TRBJ2-1; V gene: TRBV6-5; CDR3 protein: CASSYDIGSYNEQFF
CDR3 length: 13; J gene: TRBJ1-5; V gene: TRBV27; CDR3 protein: CASSEQVNQPQHF
CDR3 length: 13; J gene: TRBJ1-1; V gene: TRBV29-1; CDR3 protein: CSVNQDLNTEAFF
CDR3 length: 17; J gene: TRBJ2-1; V gene: TRBV5-4; CDR3 protein: CASSTGGSKLSYNEQFF
CDR3 length: 16; J gene: TRBJ1-3; V gene: TRBV3-1; CDR3 protein: CASSQDVPTTGNTIYF
CDR3 length: 14; J gene: TRBJ2-3; V gene: TRBV12-5; CDR3 protein: CASGLSGGADTQYF
CDR3 length: 16; J gene: TRBJ2-3; V gene: TRBV10-3; CDR3 protein: CAIRATISGGTDTQYF
CDR3 length: 15; J gene: TRBJ2-1; V gene: TRBV10-3; CDR3 protein: CAISEPSPDVVRQFF
CDR3 length: 15; J gene: TRBJ2-7; V gene: TRBV5-1; CDR3 protein: CASSPRTGGGYEQYF
CDR3 length: 15; J gene: TRBJ1-5; V gene: TRBV30; CDR3 protein: CAWSVRAVGNQPQHF
CDR3 length: 17; J gene: TRBJ1-1; V gene: TRBV30; CDR3 protein: CAWSVGRTGALNTEAFF
CDR3 length: 16; J gene: TRBJ2-3; V gene: TRBV5-1; CDR3 protein: CASNSFGAGGTDTQYF
CDR3 length: 13; J gene: TRBJ1-1; V gene: TRBV20-1; CDR3 protein: CSARRGEGTEAFF
CDR3 length: 14; J gene: TRBJ2-1; V gene: TRBV7-3; CDR3 protein: CASSLAGPENEQFF
CDR3 length: 14; J gene: TRBJ2-7; V gene: TRBV7-9; CDR3 protein: CASSLAGLVHEQYF
CDR3 length: 15; J gene: TRBJ2-3; V gene: TRBV7-3; CDR3 protein: CASSLTSGRTDTQYF
CDR3 length: 13; J gene: TRBJ1-5; V gene: TRBV6-5; CDR3 protein: CASRQGGNQPQHF
CDR3 length: 14; J gene: TRBJ1-1; V gene: TRBV12-3/TRBV12-4; CDR3 protein: CASSLTGGLTEAFF
CDR3 length: 12; J gene: TRBJ1-5; V gene: TRBV6-6; CDR3 protein: CASSGTNQPQHF
CDR3 length: 15; J gene: TRBJ2-5; V gene: TRBV7-7; CDR3 protein: CASSPSGTQRETQYF
CDR3 length: 15; J gene: TRBJ2-3; V gene: TRBV7-8; CDR3 protein: CASRLTSGSIGTQYF
CDR3 length: 14; J gene: TRBJ1-1; V gene: TRBV5-1; CDR3 protein: CASSSTAGRTEAFF
CDR3 length: 15; J gene: TRBJ2-1; V gene: TRBV5-1; CDR3 protein: CASSLWGRDNNEQFF
CDR3 length: 14; J gene: TRBJ1-6; V gene: TRBV10-3; CDR3 protein: CAISAQLDNSPLHF
CDR3 length: 15; J gene: TRBJ1-1; V gene: TRBV12-3/TRBV12-4; CDR3 protein: CASSPQQIMNTEAFF
CDR3 length: 15; J gene: TRBJ1-3; V gene: TRBV30; CDR3 protein: CAWRVPGANGNTIYF
CDR3 length: 15; J gene: TRBJ1-5; V gene: TRBV10-3; CDR3 protein: CAISESQGPSQPQHF
CDR3 length: 14; J gene: TRBJ2-4; V gene: TRBV4-3; CDR3 protein: CASSQRGVQDIQYF
CDR3 length: 15; J gene: TRBJ2-4; V gene: TRBV7-9; CDR3 protein: CARGRGPRKEGSEYF
CDR3 length: 11; J gene: TRBJ1-1; V gene: TRBV7-9; CDR3 protein: CASSLEEAAFF
CDR3 length: 15; J gene: TRBJ1-2; V gene: TRBV5-6; CDR3 protein: CASSKSGGAYYGYTF
CDR3 length: 16; J gene: TRBJ2-5; V gene: TRBV5-1; CDR3 protein: CASSLAGGPHQETQYF
CDR3 length: 18; J gene: TRBJ2-3; V gene: TRBV29-1; CDR3 protein: CSVEGGHHRTGGTDTQYF
CDR3 length: 15; J gene: TRBJ2-4; V gene: TRBV6-2/TRBV6-3; CDR3 protein: CASSYDSGRFNIQYF
CDR3 length: 13; J gene: TRBJ1-2; V gene: TRBV7-9; CDR3 protein: CASSQTGGYGYTF
CDR3 length: 15; J gene: TRBJ2-7; V gene: TRBV5-1; CDR3 protein: CASSSRTGSQYEQYF
CDR3 length: 17; J gene: TRBJ2-5; V gene: TRBV7-9; CDR3 protein: CASSLLRTLPGGETQYF
CDR3 length: 15; J gene: TRBJ1-5; V gene: TRBV20-1; CDR3 protein: CSAGTGSRDNQPQHF
CDR3 length: 11; J gene: TRBJ2-2; V gene: TRBV12-3/TRBV12-4; CDR3 protein: CASSLRGELFF
CDR3 length: 16; J gene: TRBJ2-2; V gene: TRBV10-3; CDR3 protein: CAISETLYRSTGELFF
CDR3 length: 15; J gene: TRBJ2-1; V gene: TRBV5-6; CDR3 protein: CASSPGQASYNEQFF
CDR3 length: 18; J gene: TRBJ2-7; V gene: TRBV4-2; CDR3 protein: CASSQALGQGHSSYEQYF